The 19 T cell receptor beta chains listed next were all sequenced from one sample in a study of PD-1 blockade in classical Hodgkin lymphoma. Regarding time point: cycle 4 day 1 (C4D1), after 6 weeks of nivolumab. In every patient, relapse followed autologous stem cell transplantation, while exposure to brentuximab vedotin differed. This table comes from immunoSEQ multiplex PCR, and its TCRdb copy is limited to in-frame clones, with some not included. This table has around 40,000 clones, 75% to 85% appearing once. Sequencing was performed on peripheral blood mononuclear cells (PBMCs), taken before the fourth cycle of nivolumab. The receptors were gathered from a human donor with classical Hodgkin lymphoma.

This sequence joins TRBV4-1 and TRBJ1-1, with TRBD1 as a possible D gene (5 bases). Trimming cost V 4 bases and J 5 bases, with 17 bases left between them. Looked up from germline, CDR1 is MGHRA and CDR2 is YSYEKL. The length of the CDR3 is 15 residues. The CDR3 DNA sequence: TGCGCCAGCAGCCCCCTAGGACAAGTTCGAACTGAAGCTTTCTTT. Its translation is CASSPLGQVRTEAFF.

This chain uses TRBV19 with TRBJ1-4, with no clear D. V shed 4 bases and J shed 7 bases, with 13 bases lying between them. The CDR3 totals 14 residues. CDR1 and CDR2 from the germline V gene are LNHDA and SQIVND (reference sequence). The CDR3 DNA follows: TGTGCCAGTAGTACCGGGCCTTGGAGTGAAAAACTGTTTTTT. Translated, it gives CASSTGPWSEKLFF.

This rearrangement joins TRBV5-4 to TRBJ2-3, with 8 bases identical to TRBD2. With V trimmed by 0 bases and J by 1 base, 4 bases remained unmatched. The germline V gene has CDR1 SGHNT and CDR2 YYREEE (reference sequence). The CDR3 consists of 16 residues. CDR3 nucleotide sequence: TGTGCCAGCAGCTTGGAGGTGCGGGGGGGCACAGATACGCAGTATTTT. Translated: CASSLEVRGGTDTQYF.

The chain carries TRBV14 and TRBJ1-4; no clear D gene. With 2 bases removed from V and 2 bases from J, the gap between germline ends came to 9 bases. CDR3 length: 15 amino acids. Germline V gives CDR1 SGHDN, CDR2 FVKESK. The CDR3 nucleotides read TGTGCCAGCAGCCAATTCGGTTCCACTAATGAAAAACTGTTTTTT. Translation gives CASSQFGSTNEKLFF.

The rearrangement links TRBV12-5 to TRBJ1-5; D unclear. The germline CDR1 and CDR2 sequences are LGHNT and FRNRAP. The CDR3 covers 14 residues. The V end was cut by 5 bases, the J end by 4 bases, with 12 bases between. CDR3 loop: CASGPRSANQPQHF. The CDR3 DNA follows: TGTGCTAGTGGTCCCCGGAGCGCAAATCAGCCCCAGCATTTT.

This clone is a singleton in its sample. J is TRBJ2-1 and V is TRBV6-4; the match to TRBD2 covers 9 bases. The ends lost 4 bases at V and 8 bases at J; junction bases unmatched: 12. The CDR3 contains 16 residues. Germline assignment: CDR1 MRHNA and CDR2 SNTAGT. CDR3: CASSVSGGPRGDEQFF. The DNA of the CDR3 is TGTGCCAGCAGTGTTAGCGGGGGACCGAGAGGGGATGAGCAGTTCTTC.

This chain uses TRBV7-6 with TRBJ2-7; 12 nucleotides align to TRBD1. The CDR3 runs 14 residues. Losses at the gene ends were 3 bases for V and 5 bases for J; bases not matched to a gene: 2. Germline CDR1 and CDR2: SGHVS and FNYEAQ. CDR3 sequence (DNA): TGTGCCAGCAGCTTGGGACAGGGGGCCCACGAGCAGTACTTC. It is translated as CASSLGQGAHEQYF.

The gene calls are TRBV5-5 and TRBJ1-1; 8 positions agree with TRBD1. V shed 3 bases and J 10 bases; nucleotides not matched to a gene: 8. Germline CDR1 and CDR2: SGHKS and YYEKEE (reference sequence). CDR3 length: 13 residues. The chain's CDR3 is CASSSTDRGRAFF. CDR3 DNA sequence: TGTGCCAGCAGCTCCACCGACAGGGGTAGAGCTTTCTTT.

The CDR3 loop reads CASSLIRGYTGELFF. Here the CDR3 DNA reads TGCGCCAGCAGCTTGATCCGGGGGTACACCGGGGAGCTGTTTTTT. The genes are TRBV5-1 and TRBJ2-2; D perhaps matches TRBD2 (6 bases). V shed 1 base and J shed 3 bases, with 10 bases lying between them. Germline V lookup: CDR1 SGHRS, CDR2 YFSETQ. The CDR3 loop spans 15 amino acids.

To note about this clone: At one end the junction does not follow the germline gene, possibly because of a read error. The chain is built from TRBV6-5 and TRBJ1-4, with 7 bases aligning to TRBD1. The CDR3 has 14 residues. The V gene's germline CDR1 is MNHEY and CDR2 SVGAGI. The DNA of the CDR3 is TGTGCCAGCAGTATGACAGGGATGAATGGAAAACTGTTTTTT. Amino acid sequence: CASSMTGMNGKLFF.

This clone has just a few counts. The chain employs TRBV7-9 and TRBJ2-7, with D tentatively TRBD1 (6 bases). V lost 5 bases and J 2 bases, leaving 13 bases between the germline ends. Looked up from germline, CDR1 is SEHNR and CDR2 is FQNEAQ (reference sequence). This CDR3 region has 14 residues. The DNA for the CDR3 is TGTGCCAGCAGCATGACAGGTGGGGCCTACGAGCAGTACTTC. This gives the protein CASSMTGGAYEQYF.

Here the CDR3 reads CASSSPWAEQYF. CDR3 coding DNA: TGTGCCAGCAGTAGCCCTTGGGCCGAGCAGTACTTC. The V gene is TRBV6-5, the J gene TRBJ2-7; D uncertain. The germline V and J ends were trimmed by 5 bases and 6 bases, with 11 bases remaining between them. The V gene's germline CDR1 is MNHEY and CDR2 SVGAGI. The CDR3 has 12 amino acids.

This chain joins TRBV7-8 and TRBJ2-3, with D uncertain. V gave up 3 bases and J gave up 4 bases, with 5 bases separating them. CDR3 length: 12 amino acids. The germline CDR1 and CDR2 sequences are SGHVS and FQNEAQ. The CDR3 sequence: CASSLRADTQYF. The CDR3 DNA reads as TGTGCCAGCAGCTTGCGTGCAGATACGCAGTATTTT.

This clone was detected once. This sequence joins TRBV14 and TRBJ1-2, with 8 bases identical to TRBD1. V was pared by 8 bases and J by 6 bases, with 11 bases of the junction left unmatched. The CDR3 loop spans 14 amino acids. In germline, CDR1 is SGHDN, CDR2 FVKESK. The CDR3 region has the DNA TGTGCCAGCTCGGAGGGGACAGGTTCCCATGGCTACACCTTC. Encoded protein: CASSEGTGSHGYTF.

The chain links TRBV6-5 to TRBJ2-7; D is unclear. The CDR3 consists of 15 residues. Trimming took off 0 bases at V and 7 bases at J, with 16 bases between the two ends. Germline CDR1 is MNHEY and CDR2 is SVGAGI. The CDR3 sequence is CASSYSNGASREQYF. In nucleotides, the CDR3 is TGTGCCAGCAGTTACTCGAACGGCGCAAGTCGGGAGCAGTACTTC.

This chain joins TRBV7-8 and TRBJ2-3, with 9 bases lining up with TRBD1. Germline V lookup: CDR1 SGHVS, CDR2 FQNEAQ. The CDR3 covers 16 residues. The trim removed 5 bases at V and 2 bases at J, leaving 8 bases unmatched. Here the CDR3 DNA reads TGTGCCAGCAGCCCAACCCGGGACAGGGACACAGATACGCAGTATTTT. This encodes CASSPTRDRDTDTQYF.

J is TRBJ2-7 and V is TRBV10-3, with 7 bases lining up with TRBD1. There are 14 residues in the CDR3. Germline loops: CDR1 ENHRY, CDR2 SYGVKD. Trimming removed 10 bases from V and 4 bases from J; junction bases left unmatched: 13. CDR3 DNA sequence: TGTGCCACAAAGTCGGGACAGAGCAATTACGAGCAGTACTTC. Amino acid sequence: CATKSGQSNYEQYF.

V usage is TRBV4-3 and J usage is TRBJ2-1; TRBD1 might be the D (6 bases). The germline gives CDR1 LGHNA, CDR2 YSLEER. CDR3 size: 13 residues. V lost 3 bases to trimming and J lost 9 bases, with 12 bases between them. The CDR3 protein is CASSQQRQVEQFF. The CDR3 bases are TGCGCCAGCAGCCAGCAAAGACAGGTTGAGCAGTTCTTC.

This clone was found once. The chain uses TRBV29-1 and TRBJ2-3; D is tentatively TRBD1 or TRBD2 (5 bases each). The germline V and J ends were trimmed by 2 bases and 8 bases, with 14 bases remaining between them. Germline loops: CDR1 SQVTM, CDR2 ANQGSEA. The length of the CDR3 is 13 residues. The CDR3 DNA is TGCAGCGTTGAAAGCAGGGCCGGAGGTACGCAGTATTTT. It codes for CSVESRAGGTQYF.